This T cell receptor beta chain was captured in a study of control samples from healthy donors and cancer patients. Sequencing used immunoSEQ multiplex PCR; TCRdb keeps in-frame clones, though not all of them. The sample contains around 100,000 clones, about 86% of which appear only once. This CDR3 region has 15 residues. Germline loops: CDR1 SGHRS, CDR2 YFSETQ. V lost 4 bases, J lost 6 bases, and 7 bases stayed unmatched. The genes are TRBV5-1 and TRBJ2-7, with 13 bases matching TRBD2. The TCR originated in a man aged 30 to 39 in good health. The sample taken for sequencing was blood. CDR3: CASSLGLAGQGEQYF. The CDR3 region has the DNA TGCGCCAGCAGCCTGGGACTAGCGGGACAAGGCGAGCAGTACTTC. Together with reference TRBV5-1 and TRBJ2-7, the CDR3 gives the full variable domain: KAGVTQTPRYLIKTRGQQVTLSCSPISGHRSVSWYQQTPGQGLQFLFEYFSETQRNKGNFPGRFSGRQFSNSRSEMNVSTLELGDSALYLCASSLGLAGQGEQYFGPGTRLTVT.